Below, 15 T cell receptor beta chains from the same sample are listed, as sequenced in a study of cytomegalovirus exposure and HLA in healthy donors. 13 Jbeta primers and 60 Vbeta primers were used for the PCR. Clones were read by immunoSEQ multiplex PCR, and TCRdb kept only the in-frame ones, dropping some. The sample shows 150,000 to 200,000 clones, 85% of them seen only once. The specimen was PBMCs. These receptors were collected from a woman aged 50 to 65 in good health and CMV-seronegative.

The chain recombines TRBV2 with TRBJ2-5; 10 bases are shared with TRBD1. Germline V gene sequence: CDR1 SNHLY, CDR2 FYNNEI. The CDR3 length is 15 residues. Germline trimming cut 9 bases from V and 1 base from J; bases unmatched to any gene: 8. DNA of the CDR3: TGTGCCAGTCTTCAGAGGACAGGGGGCCAAGAGACCCAGTACTTC. Protein sequence: CASLQRTGGQETQYF.

The chain couples TRBV7-2 to TRBJ1-6; D unresolved. This CDR3 has 13 residues. V was shortened by 0 bases and J by 9 bases, with 6 bases between the two germline ends. Germline CDR1 reads SGHTA; CDR2 reads FQGNSA. The CDR3 sequence is CASSLASGSPLHF. The CDR3 DNA follows: TGTGCCAGCAGCTTAGCGTCGGGTTCACCCCTCCACTTT.

The rearrangement uses TRBV6-1 and TRBJ1-1, with 7 nucleotides matching TRBD1. J lost 7 bases, V lost 2 bases, and 13 bases had no gene match. CDR1 MNHNS and CDR2 SASEGT come from the germline V gene. This CDR3 is built from 16 residues. CDR3 sequence (DNA): TGTGCCAGCAGTGAATTTCCCCGACAGGGAAGAGTTGAAGCTTTCTTT. The encoded protein is CASSEFPRQGRVEAFF.

The chain has TRBV7-9 and TRBJ1-2; perhaps TRBD1 as D (6 bases). The V gene's germline CDR1 is SEHNR and CDR2 FQNEAQ (reference sequence). The CDR3 totals 15 residues. V was pared by 4 bases and J by 6 bases, with 18 bases between. The CDR3 bases are TGTGCCAGCAGCTCGCCCCAGGGGATCGTAGATGGCTACACCTTC. Its protein product is CASSSPQGIVDGYTF.

The CDR3 loop reads CASSLDGTSTDTQYF. Written as DNA, the CDR3 is TGTGCCAGCTCACTGGACGGGACTAGCACAGATACGCAGTATTTT. The V gene is TRBV18, the J gene TRBJ2-3, with a weak D call TRBD2 (6 bases). CDR1 and CDR2 (germline): KGHSH, LQKENI. V lost 4 bases and J lost 0, with 11 bases in between. The CDR3 has 15 amino acids.

V usage is TRBV4-1 and J usage is TRBJ1-3, with 7 bases aligning to TRBD1. This CDR3 has 17 amino acids. J was trimmed by 0 bases and V by 4 bases; bases with no gene match: 9. Per germline, CDR1 MGHRA and CDR2 YSYEKL. As DNA, the CDR3 is TGCGCCAGCAGCCCGGGACAGATGGGCACCTCTGGAAACACCATATATTTT. Translating it yields CASSPGQMGTSGNTIYF.

This CDR3 is CASSGGLVLNSPLHF. In DNA form, the CDR3 reads TGTGCCAGCAGTGGGGGCCTAGTCTTAAATTCACCCCTCCACTTT. The chain uses TRBV25-1 and TRBJ1-6, with a weak D call TRBD1 (5 bases). CDR1 and CDR2 from the germline V gene are MGHDK and SYGVNS. The CDR3 is 15 amino acids. Trimming left V 4 bases short and J 7 bases short, with 14 bases between.

The chain links TRBV5-4 to TRBJ1-6; 11 bases are shared with TRBD1. CDR1 SGHNT and CDR2 YYREEE come from the germline V gene (reference sequence). The CDR3 has 15 residues. Trimming took 2 bases from V and 8 from J; bases not matched to a gene: 3. The CDR3 reads CASSFGTGGDSPLHF. In DNA, the CDR3 is TGTGCCAGCAGCTTTGGGACAGGGGGAGATTCACCCCTCCACTTT.

The chain couples TRBV28 to TRBJ1-2; TRBD1 is a possible D gene (5 bases). The ends were cut back, 6 bases at V and 8 bases at J, with 16 bases in the middle. The germline V gene has CDR1 MDHEN and CDR2 SYDVKM. The CDR3 runs to 13 residues. CDR3 sequence reads: CASSYGWGGGYTF. CDR3 nucleotides: TGTGCCAGCAGCTACGGCTGGGGCGGCGGCTACACCTTC.

The J gene is TRBJ2-7, the V gene TRBV7-9; the D gene is possibly TRBD1 (5 bases). V gave up 4 bases and J gave up 12 bases, with 13 bases separating them. Germline CDR1 reads SEHNR; CDR2 reads FQNEAQ (reference sequence). The CDR3 contains 11 residues. CDR3 DNA sequence: TGTGCCAGCAGCTCAATGGGGCCTCGGTACTTC. It yields the protein CASSSMGPRYF.

The rearrangement joins TRBV27 to TRBJ1-2; D is ambiguous. V lost 0 bases to trimming and J lost 4 bases, with 6 bases between them. The CDR3 contains 13 residues. CDR1 is MNHEY, CDR2 SMNVEV, per germline (reference sequence). The CDR3 protein is CASSLSSSYGYTF. The CDR3, as DNA: TGTGCCAGCAGTTTATCTTCCAGCTATGGCTACACCTTC.

This clone was recorded only once. This chain joins TRBV5-6 and TRBJ2-1; TRBD2 aligns across 9 bases. The germline CDR1 and CDR2 sequences are SGHDT and YYEEEE. The CDR3 loop spans 16 amino acids. J lost 5 bases, V lost 2 bases, and 8 bases had no gene match. CDR3 residues: CASSFSGRYTHNEQFF. As DNA, the CDR3 is TGTGCCAGCAGCTTTAGCGGGAGATATACCCACAATGAGCAGTTCTTC.

The rearrangement links TRBV7-9 to TRBJ1-3; D is ambiguous. Germline-derived CDR1 and CDR2 are SEHNR and FQNEAQ (reference sequence). CDR3 size: 14 residues. V lost 3 bases to trimming and J lost 0 bases, with 6 bases between them. The DNA for the CDR3 is TGTGCCAGCAGCTTGGGCTTCTCTGGAAACACCATATATTTT. Amino acids: CASSLGFSGNTIYF.

This rearrangement joins TRBV4-1 to TRBJ1-5; a weak D match, TRBD1 (6 bases). This CDR3 region has 14 residues. With 4 bases removed from V and 4 bases from J, the gap between germline ends came to 11 bases. Germline V gene data show CDR1 as MGHRA and CDR2 as YSYEKL. CDR3 sequence reads: CASSRLTGNQPQHF. The CDR3 DNA sequence: TGCGCCAGCAGCCGCCTAACAGGGAATCAGCCCCAGCATTTT.

This clone occurred once. The CDR3 DNA sequence: TGTGCCAGCAGAGGACTAGCGGAAGATACGCAGTATTTT. This gives the protein CASRGLAEDTQYF. The rearrangement links TRBV2 to TRBJ2-3; 10 bases fit TRBD2. The CDR3 covers 13 residues. After removal of 6 bases from V and 5 bases from J, the junction contained 2 bases not matched to a gene. Germline V CDR1 and CDR2: SNHLY, FYNNEI.